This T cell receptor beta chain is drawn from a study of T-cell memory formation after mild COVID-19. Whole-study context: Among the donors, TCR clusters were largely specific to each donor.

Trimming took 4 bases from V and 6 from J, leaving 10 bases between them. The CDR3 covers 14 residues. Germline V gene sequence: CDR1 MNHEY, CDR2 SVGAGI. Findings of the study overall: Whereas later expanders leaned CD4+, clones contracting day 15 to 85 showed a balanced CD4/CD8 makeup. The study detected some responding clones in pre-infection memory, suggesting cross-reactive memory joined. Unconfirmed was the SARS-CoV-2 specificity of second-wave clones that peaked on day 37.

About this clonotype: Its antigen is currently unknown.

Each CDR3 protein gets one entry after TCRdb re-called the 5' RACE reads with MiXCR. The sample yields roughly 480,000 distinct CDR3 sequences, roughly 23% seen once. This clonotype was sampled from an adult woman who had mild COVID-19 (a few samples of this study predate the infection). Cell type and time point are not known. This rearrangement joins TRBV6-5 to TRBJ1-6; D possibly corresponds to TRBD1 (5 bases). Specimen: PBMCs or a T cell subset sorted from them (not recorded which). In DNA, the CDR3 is TGTGCCAGCAGTTCTGGTGGGGGTAATTCACCCCTCCACTTT. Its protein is CASSSGGGNSPLHF.